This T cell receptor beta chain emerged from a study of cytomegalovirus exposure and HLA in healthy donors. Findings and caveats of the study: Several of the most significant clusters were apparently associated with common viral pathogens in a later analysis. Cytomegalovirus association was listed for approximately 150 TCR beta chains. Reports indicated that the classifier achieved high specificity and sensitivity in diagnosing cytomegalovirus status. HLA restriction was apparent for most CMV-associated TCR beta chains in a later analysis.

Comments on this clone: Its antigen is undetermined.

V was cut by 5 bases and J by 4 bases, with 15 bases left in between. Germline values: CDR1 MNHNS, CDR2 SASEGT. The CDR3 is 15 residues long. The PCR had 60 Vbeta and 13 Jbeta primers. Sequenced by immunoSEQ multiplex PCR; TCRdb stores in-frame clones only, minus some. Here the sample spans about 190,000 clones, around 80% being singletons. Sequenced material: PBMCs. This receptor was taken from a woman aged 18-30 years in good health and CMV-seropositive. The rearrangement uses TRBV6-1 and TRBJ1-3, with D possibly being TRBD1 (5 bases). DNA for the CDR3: TGTGCCAGCAGTTGGGAGGGGAGTAACGGAAACACCATATATTTT. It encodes CASSWEGSNGNTIYF.